These T cell receptor beta chains were read from a single sample in a study of T cell changes during pregnancy in multiple sclerosis. Assay: immunoSEQ multiplex PCR; the TCRdb copy retains only in-frame clones and omits some. Of approximately 58,000 clones listed, about 92% are singletons. The sequences come from CD4+ T cells from peripheral blood mononuclear cells, collected after pregnancy. Receptors were obtained from a female donor in good health, enrolled as a control in a pregnancy study. The CDR3 runs from the conserved cysteine through the conserved F or W. D genes are given only for firm matches. Clone sizes are given selectively: once, few, many, or a class where the clone is expanded.

abundance,v_gene,d_gene,j_gene,CDR3aa,CDR3nt
-,TRBV14,-,TRBJ1-1,CASSSQGNTEAFF,TGTGCCAGCAGCTCCCAGGGGAACACTGAAGCTTTCTTT
-,TRBV28,-,TRBJ2-4,CASPGVLAKNIQYF,TGTGCCAGCCCCGGGGTTTTAGCCAAAAACATTCAGTACTTC
-,TRBV27,TRBD1,TRBJ1-6,CASSFFHRGGISPLHF,TGTGCCAGCAGCTTCTTTCACAGGGGTGGGATTTCACCCCTCCACTTT
-,TRBV7-2,TRBD1,TRBJ1-5,CASSYDRGSQPQHF,TGTGCCAGCAGCTACGACAGGGGATCTCAGCCCCAGCATTTT
-,TRBV5-1,TRBD2,TRBJ2-7,CASSALSYLAGGGEQYF,TGCGCCAGCAGCGCCCTCTCTTATCTAGCGGGGGGCGGCGAGCAGTACTTC
few,TRBV7-2,-,TRBJ1-1,CASSFDRRWAFF,TGTGCCAGCAGCTTCGACAGGCGGTGGGCTTTCTTT
-,TRBV7-9,-,TRBJ1-5,CASSRERESQHF,TGTGCCAGCAGCCGTGAGAGGGAGTCCCAGCATTTT
-,TRBV5-6,-,TRBJ2-3,CASSLRGTDTQYF,TGTGCCAGCAGCTTGCGGGGCACAGATACGCAGTATTTT
once,TRBV5-1,TRBD1,TRBJ1-1,CASSYPGTVSEAFF,TGCGCCAGCAGCTACCCCGGGACAGTCAGTGAAGCTTTCTTT
-,TRBV5-1,-,TRBJ2-1,CASSRGASYNEQFF,TGCGCCAGCTCCCGGGGGGCTTCCTACAATGAGCAGTTCTTC
-,TRBV5-8,-,TRBJ1-2,CASRPQGADGYTF,TGTGCCAGCAGGCCCCAGGGCGCGGATGGCTACACCTTC
-,TRBV7-9,TRBD1,TRBJ1-1,CASSFLTGGLNTEAFF,TGTGCCAGCAGCTTTCTGACAGGGGGACTGAACACTGAAGCTTTCTTT
-,TRBV20-1,TRBD1,TRBJ1-1,CSPRGPTEAFF,TGCAGTCCGAGGGGGCCCACTGAAGCTTTCTTT
-,TRBV6-4,TRBD1,TRBJ1-2,CASSQGQGYGYTF,TGTGCCAGCAGTCAAGGACAGGGCTATGGCTACACCTTC
-,TRBV4-1,-,TRBJ2-1,CASSPGPASGQQFF,TGCGCCAGCAGCCCAGGCCCTGCATCAGGGCAGCAGTTCTTC
-,TRBV4-3,-,TRBJ2-3,CASSLRQVGDTQYF,TGCGCCAGCAGCCTCCGACAGGTTGGGGATACGCAGTATTTT
-,TRBV7-9,TRBD2,TRBJ2-6,CASSPSGGGSGANVLTF,TGTGCCAGCAGCCCCTCGGGGGGAGGCTCTGGGGCCAACGTCCTGACTTTC
-,TRBV2,TRBD1,TRBJ1-1,CASGGGRNTEAFF,TGTGCCAGCGGAGGGGGCCGGAACACTGAAGCTTTCTTT
few,TRBV18,-,TRBJ2-1,CASSRRAGGGEQFF,TGTGCCAGCTCACGTCGCGCAGGGGGAGGTGAGCAGTTCTTC
-,TRBV4-2,-,TRBJ2-5,CASSRGGSVETQYF,TGTGCCAGCAGCCGCGGCGGTAGCGTAGAGACCCAGTACTTC
-,TRBV11-3,-,TRBJ1-1,CASSRGRVTEAFF,TGTGCCAGCAGCCGGGGGAGGGTCACTGAAGCTTTCTTT
few,TRBV4-1,-,TRBJ1-2,CASSSPAGGDYGYTF,TGCGCCAGCAGCAGCCCCGCGGGTGGGGATTATGGCTACACCTTC
-,TRBV10-3,-,TRBJ2-2,CAISELPDTGELFF,TGTGCCATCAGTGAGCTTCCAGACACCGGGGAGCTGTTTTTT
-,TRBV6-1,TRBD1,TRBJ2-5,CASSLDRVQETQYF,TGTGCCAGCAGCTTGGACAGGGTCCAAGAGACCCAGTACTTC
-,TRBV7-8,-,TRBJ2-1,CASRRTDNEQFF,TGTGCCAGCAGGCGGACAGACAATGAGCAGTTCTTC
once,TRBV30,-,TRBJ1-4,CAWSVGTGNEKLFF,TGTGCCTGGAGTGTAGGAACAGGGAATGAAAAACTGTTTTTT
-,TRBV11-2,-,TRBJ2-7,CASSLQGSYEQYF,TGTGCCAGCAGCTTACAGGGATCCTACGAGCAGTACTTC
-,TRBV5-1,TRBD2,TRBJ2-1,CASSLAGTRGVGEQFF,TGCGCCAGCAGCTTGGCCGGGACTAGGGGCGTAGGGGAGCAGTTCTTC